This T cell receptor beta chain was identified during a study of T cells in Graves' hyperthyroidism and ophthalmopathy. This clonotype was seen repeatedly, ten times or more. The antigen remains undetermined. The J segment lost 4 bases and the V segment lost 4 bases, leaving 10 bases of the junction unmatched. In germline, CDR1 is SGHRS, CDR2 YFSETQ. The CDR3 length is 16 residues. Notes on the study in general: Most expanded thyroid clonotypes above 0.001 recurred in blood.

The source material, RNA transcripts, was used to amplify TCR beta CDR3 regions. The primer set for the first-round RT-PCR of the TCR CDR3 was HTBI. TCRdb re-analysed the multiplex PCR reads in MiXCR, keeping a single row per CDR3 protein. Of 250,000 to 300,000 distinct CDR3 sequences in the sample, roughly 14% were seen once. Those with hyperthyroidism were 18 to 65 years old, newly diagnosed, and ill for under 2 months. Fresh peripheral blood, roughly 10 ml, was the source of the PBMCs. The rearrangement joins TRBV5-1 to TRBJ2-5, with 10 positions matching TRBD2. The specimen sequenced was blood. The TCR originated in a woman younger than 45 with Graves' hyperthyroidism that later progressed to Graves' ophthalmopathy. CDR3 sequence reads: CASSPSLAGERETQYF. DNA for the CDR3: TGCGCCAGCAGCCCCTCCCTAGCGGGAGAACGAGAGACCCAGTACTTC. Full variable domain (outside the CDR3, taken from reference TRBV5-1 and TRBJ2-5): KAGVTQTPRYLIKTRGQQVTLSCSPISGHRSVSWYQQTPGQGLQFLFEYFSETQRNKGNFPGRFSGRQFSNSRSEMNVSTLELGDSALYLCASSPSLAGERETQYFGPGTRLLVL.